These 28 T cell receptor beta chains share one sample of origin, sequenced in a study of T cells in severe cutaneous drug reactions. Sequenced patients had Stevens-Johnson syndrome or toxic epidermal necrolysis caused by carbamazepine. Bulk and single-cell libraries used iRepertoire multiplex PCR with TCR subtype-specific primers. TCRdb reprocessed the multiplex PCR reads and keeps a single row for each CDR3 protein, giving no DNA. Found here are 8,000 to 8,500 distinct CDR3 sequences; the top ten clones hold more than 25%. Sequencing was carried out using cells from a skin blister. The receptor source for this set is a human donor with a severe cutaneous adverse drug reaction.

The chain employs TRBV6-2 or TRBV6-3 and TRBJ2-1; the TRBD2 assignment by TCRdb is unverifiable without DNA. The CDR3 is 15 residues long. Germline CDR1 and CDR2: MNHEY and SVGEGT. CDR3 amino acids: CASRIAVSSYNEQFF.

This rearrangement joins TRBV7-7 to TRBJ2-5; no DNA is available, so the TRBD2 call from TCRdb remains unchecked. The CDR3 is 17 residues long. CDR1 is SSHAT, CDR2 FNYEAQ, per germline (reference sequence). CDR3 sequence: CASSLSPSGRPQETQYF.

CDR3 in amino acids: CASSPPYRLNTEAFF. The rearrangement links TRBV18 to TRBJ1-1. Germline V lookup: CDR1 KGHSH, CDR2 LQKENI. The CDR3 is made up of 15 amino acids.

The chain uses TRBV28 and TRBJ2-7. Per germline, CDR1 MDHEN and CDR2 SYDVKM. The CDR3 extends over 19 amino acids. Here the CDR3 reads CASSFDLREFAAGTYEQYF.

This clonotype is medium-sized by frequency. The J gene is TRBJ1-2, the V gene TRBV2; checking the TCRdb D call of TRBD1 is not possible without DNA. The CDR3 has 13 amino acids. The germline gives CDR1 SNHLY, CDR2 FYNNEI. The CDR3: CASSEGPLLGYTF.

V is TRBV19 and J is TRBJ2-1; TCRdb returns TRBD1, unconfirmable since there is no DNA. There are 19 residues in the CDR3. Germline values: CDR1 LNHDA, CDR2 SQIVND (reference sequence). CDR3 amino acids: CASSLEGGPSGRTYNEQFF.

The genes are TRBV6-5 and TRBJ1-1; checking the TCRdb D call of TRBD1 is not possible without DNA. Germline V gene sequence: CDR1 MNHEY, CDR2 SVGAGI. CDR3 length: 14 residues. The CDR3 loop is CASSQRQGNTEAFF.

This rearrangement joins TRBV28 to TRBJ1-2; TCRdb selects TRBD1, and the lack of DNA leaves this call unchecked. Germline V gene data show CDR1 as MDHEN and CDR2 as SYDVKM. CDR3 length: 13 amino acids. The CDR3 spells CASSLEDRVGYTF.

The chain combines TRBV28 with TRBJ2-1; TCRdb picks TRBD1, but there is no DNA to check that call. The CDR3 runs to 14 residues. Germline V gene sequence: CDR1 MDHEN, CDR2 SYDVKM. CDR3 region: CASSFRQGFNEQFF.

This rearrangement joins TRBV28 to TRBJ1-1. Germline V lookup: CDR1 MDHEN, CDR2 SYDVKM. The CDR3 totals 13 residues. The CDR3 here is CASSSSMNTEAFF.

The chain's CDR3 is CASSAGTGSYEQYF. This sequence joins TRBV12-3 or TRBV12-4 and TRBJ2-7; the TRBD1 assignment by TCRdb is unverifiable without DNA. The CDR3 extends over 14 amino acids.

The genes are TRBV10-2 and TRBJ2-1; TCRdb's D call, TRBD2, is unchecked because there is no DNA. CDR3 size: 14 residues. CDR1 and CDR2 from the germline V gene are WSHSY and SAAADI. CDR3: CASSRSGGYNEQFF.

This chain connects TRBV4-1 to TRBJ1-1; TCRdb designates TRBD1, a call that cannot be tested without DNA. The CDR3 loop spans 15 amino acids. From germline, CDR1 is MGHRA and CDR2 YSYEKL. CDR3 sequence: CASSPLGPGGTEAFF.

J is TRBJ2-7 and V is TRBV7-9; TCRdb reports TRBD1, a call that lacks DNA to check it against. The CDR3 loop spans 15 amino acids. Per germline, CDR1 SEHNR and CDR2 FQNEAQ (reference sequence). The CDR3 loop is CASSLAGQGAYEQYF.

The chain links TRBV5-1 to TRBJ1-2; TCRdb selects TRBD1, and the lack of DNA leaves this call unchecked. There are 13 residues in the CDR3. CDR1 is SGHRS, CDR2 YFSETQ, per germline. CDR3 region: CASSFTGIEGYTF.

This rearrangement joins TRBV12-3 or TRBV12-4 to TRBJ2-1; TCRdb outputs TRBD2, but without DNA this stays unchecked. CDR3 size: 12 residues. The CDR3 loop is CATGGAYNEQFF.

The chain uses TRBV6-2 or TRBV6-3 and TRBJ2-7; TCRdb proposes TRBD2, but this gene call is untestable without DNA. The CDR3 totals 13 residues. Germline CDR1 reads MNHEY; CDR2 reads SVGEGT. The CDR3 protein is CASTGLVDYEQYF.

J is TRBJ2-7 and V is TRBV4-1; TCRdb proposes TRBD1, but this gene call is untestable without DNA. Per germline, CDR1 MGHRA and CDR2 YSYEKL. The CDR3 sequence is 15 residues long. The CDR3 here is CASSQVSGPSYEQYF.

This sequence joins TRBV19 and TRBJ1-1; TCRdb's D call, TRBD1, is unchecked because there is no DNA. Germline CDR1 and CDR2: LNHDA and SQIVND (reference sequence). The CDR3 runs 11 residues. The CDR3: CASSIRGEAFF.

This clonotype is identified as medium-sized from frequency. This chain connects TRBV10-2 to TRBJ2-2. Germline V gene sequence: CDR1 WSHSY, CDR2 SAAADI. CDR3 length equals 11 residues. The CDR3: CASSEGGELFF.

The CDR3 loop reads CASSPLAGGYQETQYF. The chain is built from TRBV6-6 and TRBJ2-5; TCRdb selects TRBD2, and the lack of DNA leaves this call unchecked. Germline loops: CDR1 MNHNY, CDR2 SVGAGI (reference sequence). The CDR3 runs to 16 residues.

The chain is built from TRBV6-2 or TRBV6-3 and TRBJ2-7; the D call from TCRdb, TRBD1, cannot be confirmed without DNA. Germline lookup yields CDR1 MNHEY and CDR2 SVGEGT. The CDR3 has 16 amino acids. The CDR3 sequence is CASSYCHRDRAYEQYF.

Measured by frequency, this clonotype is medium-sized. V gene TRBV6-5 combines with J gene TRBJ1-2; TCRdb's D call of TRBD1 is untestable without DNA. In germline, CDR1 is MNHEY, CDR2 SVGAGI. This CDR3 is 15 amino acids long. CDR3 in amino acids: CASSYEAGGDYGYTF.

The CDR3 sequence is CSARTPFGTENTEAFF. This sequence joins TRBV20-1 and TRBJ1-1; TCRdb indicates TRBD1, and absent DNA this call remains unverified. The CDR3 length is 16 residues. Germline CDR1 and CDR2: DFQATT and SNEGSKA (reference sequence).

The V call is TRBV16, the J call TRBJ2-7; TCRdb reports TRBD1, a call that lacks DNA to check it against. CDR3 length equals 15 residues. Germline V gene sequence: CDR1 KGHSY, CDR2 FQNENV. CDR3 sequence: CASSQAGTGGGEQYF.

The chain recombines TRBV29-1 with TRBJ2-7; TCRdb lists TRBD1, though no DNA is available to test this call. Germline values: CDR1 SQVTM, CDR2 ANQGSEA. The CDR3 extends over 14 amino acids. This CDR3 is CSVAPGQGFYEQYF.

The rearrangement links TRBV11-2 to TRBJ2-7. Germline assignment: CDR1 SGHAT and CDR2 FQNNGV. This CDR3 contains 15 residues. The CDR3 is CASSIEAGASYEQYF.

This rearrangement joins TRBV10-2 to TRBJ1-1; absent DNA, TCRdb's TRBD1 call cannot be checked. The CDR3 contains 13 residues. CDR1 is WSHSY and CDR2 is SAAADI in the germline V gene. This chain's CDR3 is CASGGTENTEAFF.